Included here is one T cell receptor (beta chain) sequence, with context. Germline lookup yields CDR1 SEHNR and CDR2 FQNEAQ (reference sequence). V lost 0 bases to trimming and J lost 4 bases; unmatched junction nucleotides: 5. CDR3 length: 16 amino acids. Using a J-beta primer mix together with a sample-barcoded 5' primer, a second PCR was run for roughly 6 to 11 cycles. TCRdb itself ran the 5' RACE reads through MiXCR, one entry per CDR3 protein. The sample yields fewer than 800,000 distinct CDR3 sequences, approximately 49% seen once. This entry belongs to a study of blood T cells in healthy people across ages.

Sequenced: blood. This TCR was sampled from a woman aged 55-70 years in good health. J is TRBJ2-1 and V is TRBV7-9; 8 nucleotides match TRBD2. CDR3 sequence (DNA): TGTGCCAGCAGCTTAGCGAGAGTAGCGGGATACAATGAGCAGTTCTTC. Amino acids: CASSLARVAGYNEQFF.